This TCR beta chain came from a study of beta chain features in type 1 diabetes. V lost 3 bases and J 10 bases, leaving 9 bases between the germline ends. CDR1 is SEHNR, CDR2 FQNEAQ, per germline (reference sequence). The CDR3 consists of 12 residues. The study's findings and limits: There were fewer insertions and more deletions at the VDJ junctions of type 1 diabetes patients. Patients' naive, central memory and Treg TCRB repertoires seemed closer to one another than those of healthy donors. Sequencing of cDNA might inflate the share of cells that strongly express TCR.

The authors took one heparinised blood draw, averaging approximately 110 mL, from each donor. Worth noting for this clone: Its target is not known.

The whole isolated RNA underwent reverse transcription, so sequencing captured expressed TCRB transcripts. TCRdb's table, derived via immunoSEQ multiplex PCR, lists solely in-frame clones and lacks some. Of tens of thousands of clones listed, around 50% are singletons. This chain connects TRBV7-9 to TRBJ1-4, with D tentatively TRBD1 (5 bases). The sample was stem cell memory CD4+ T cells from blood. The receptor was isolated from a woman aged 25-40 years in good health. The CDR3 sequence is CASSLTDSKLFF. DNA of the CDR3: TGTGCCAGCAGCTTGACAGACTCAAAACTGTTTTTT.